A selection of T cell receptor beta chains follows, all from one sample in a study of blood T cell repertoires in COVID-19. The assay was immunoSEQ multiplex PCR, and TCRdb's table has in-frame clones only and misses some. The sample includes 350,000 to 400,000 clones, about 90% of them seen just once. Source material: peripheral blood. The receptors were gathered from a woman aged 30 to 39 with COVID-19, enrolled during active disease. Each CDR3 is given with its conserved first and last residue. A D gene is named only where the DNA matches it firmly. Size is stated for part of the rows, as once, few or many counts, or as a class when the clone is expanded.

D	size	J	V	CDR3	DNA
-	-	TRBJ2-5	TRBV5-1	CAIVNTSYQETQYF	TGCGCCATCGTTAACACCTCCTACCAAGAGACCCAGTACTTC
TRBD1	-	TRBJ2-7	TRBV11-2	CASSLGTGLAYEQYF	TGTGCCAGCAGCTTAGGGACAGGGCTAGCGTACGAGCAGTACTTC
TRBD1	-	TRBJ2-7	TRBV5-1	CASSYFGTGASEQYF	TGCGCCAGCAGCTACTTCGGGACAGGGGCATCGGAGCAGTACTTC
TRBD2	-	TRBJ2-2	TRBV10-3	CAISDLAGSGELFF	TGTGCCATCAGTGATCTAGCGGGATCCGGGGAGCTGTTTTTT
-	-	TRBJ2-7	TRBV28	CASSLGQLGEQYF	TGTGCCAGCAGTTTAGGTCAACTTGGCGAGCAGTACTTC
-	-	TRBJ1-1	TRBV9	CASSVGGYGNTEAFF	TGTGCCAGCAGCGTAGGAGGGTACGGAAACACTGAAGCTTTCTTT
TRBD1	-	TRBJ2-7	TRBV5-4	CASSGTGGESGF	TGTGCCAGCAGCGGGACAGGGGGCGAAAGTGGCTTC
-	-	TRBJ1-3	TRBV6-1	CASSEKGFSGNTIYF	TGTGCCAGCAGTGAAAAGGGGTTTTCTGGAAACACCATATATTTT
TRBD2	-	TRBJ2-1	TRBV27	CASSPGTSRNEQFF	TGTGCCAGCAGTCCCGGGACTAGCCGGAATGAGCAGTTCTTC
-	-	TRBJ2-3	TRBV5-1	CASSLAAGARITDTQYF	TGCGCCAGCAGCTTGGCCGCGGGGGCTCGGATCACAGATACGCAGTATTTT
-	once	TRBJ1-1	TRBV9	CASSLSSTENTEAFF	TGTGCCAGCAGCCTTTCTAGCACTGAGAACACTGAAGCTTTCTTT
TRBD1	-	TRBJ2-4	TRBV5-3	CARPHRRQQLAAGTELAKNIQYF	TGTGCCAGACCGCATCGGCGCCAGCAGCTCGCCGCCGGGACAGAACTAGCCAAAAACATTCAGTACTTC
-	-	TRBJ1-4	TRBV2	CASGAGWAEKLFF	TGTGCCAGCGGGGCAGGGTGGGCTGAAAAACTGTTTTTT
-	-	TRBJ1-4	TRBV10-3	CAISDTGSGEKLFF	TGTGCCATCAGTGATACGGGTTCGGGTGAAAAACTGTTTTTT
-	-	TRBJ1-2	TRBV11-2	CASSPNGPYGYTF	TGTGCCAGCAGCCCAAACGGTCCCTATGGCTACACCTTC
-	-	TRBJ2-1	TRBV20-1	CSPRLRNEQFF	TGCAGTCCTAGGTTGCGGAATGAGCAGTTCTTC
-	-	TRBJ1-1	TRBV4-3	CASTDSPNTEAFF	TGCGCCAGCACAGACAGCCCGAACACTGAAGCTTTCTTT
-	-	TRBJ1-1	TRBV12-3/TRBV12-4	CASSLIGIEAFF	TGTGCCAGCAGTTTAATCGGGATTGAAGCTTTCTTT
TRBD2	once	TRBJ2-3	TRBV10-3	CAISSGGYTDTQYF	TGTGCCATCAGTAGCGGGGGTTACACAGATACGCAGTATTTT
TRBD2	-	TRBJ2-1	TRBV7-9	CASRPSGSGGYNEQFF	TGTGCCAGCAGACCCTCCGGTAGCGGGGGCTACAATGAGCAGTTCTTC
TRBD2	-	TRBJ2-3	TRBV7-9	CASSPTNYLAGETDTQYF	TGTGCCAGCAGCCCTACTAACTATCTAGCGGGAGAAACAGATACGCAGTATTTT
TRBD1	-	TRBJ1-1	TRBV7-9	CASSSRDSPNTEAFF	TGTGCCAGCAGCTCACGGGACAGCCCGAACACTGAAGCTTTCTTT
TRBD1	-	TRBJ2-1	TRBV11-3	CATGQAVYNEQFF	TGTGCCACAGGACAGGCGGTCTACAATGAGCAGTTCTTC
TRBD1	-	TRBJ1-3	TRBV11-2	CASSSGGYSGNTIYF	TGTGCCAGCAGCTCAGGGGGCTACTCTGGAAACACCATATATTTT
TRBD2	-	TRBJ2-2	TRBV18	CASSDLYLSGRLSGELFF	TGTGCCAGCTCAGATCTCTACCTTAGCGGGAGATTATCCGGGGAGCTGTTTTTT
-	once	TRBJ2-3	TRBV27	CASSLVGDTQYF	TGTGCCAGCAGTTTAGTCGGAGATACGCAGTATTTT
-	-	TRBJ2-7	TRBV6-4	CASSDTETGPKNYEQYF	TGTGCCAGCAGTGACACCGAGACAGGCCCGAAAAACTACGAGCAGTACTTC
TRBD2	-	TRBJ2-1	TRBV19	CASSIPSGNPASYNEQFF	TGTGCCAGTAGTATACCTAGCGGGAACCCCGCCTCCTACAATGAGCAGTTCTTC